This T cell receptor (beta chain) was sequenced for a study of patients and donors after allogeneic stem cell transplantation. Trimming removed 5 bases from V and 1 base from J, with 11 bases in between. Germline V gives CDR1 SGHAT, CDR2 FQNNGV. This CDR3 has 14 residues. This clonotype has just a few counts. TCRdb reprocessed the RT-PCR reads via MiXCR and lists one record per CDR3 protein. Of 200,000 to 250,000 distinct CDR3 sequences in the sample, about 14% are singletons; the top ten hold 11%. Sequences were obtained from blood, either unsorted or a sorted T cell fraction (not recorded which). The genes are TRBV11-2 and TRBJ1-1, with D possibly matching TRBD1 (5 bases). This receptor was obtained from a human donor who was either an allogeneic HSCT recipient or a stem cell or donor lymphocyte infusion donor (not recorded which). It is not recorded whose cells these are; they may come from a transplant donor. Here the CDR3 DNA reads TGTGCCAGCAGCCAGGACATACGGAACACTGAAGCTTTCTTT. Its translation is CASSQDIRNTEAFF.